This T cell receptor (beta chain) emerged from a study of cytomegalovirus exposure and HLA in healthy donors. There are 13 residues in the CDR3. The germline CDR1 and CDR2 sequences are GTSNPN and SVGIG (reference sequence). With 6 bases removed from V and 7 bases from J, the gap between germline ends came to 15 bases. The PCR had 60 Vbeta and 13 Jbeta primers. Repertoires were generated with immunoSEQ multiplex PCR, while TCRdb's copy carries only in-frame clones and drops some. This specimen shows around 78,000 clones; the ten leading clones hold about 4.1%. Sample: PBMCs. The clonotype was recovered from a young man in good health and CMV-seropositive. The genes are TRBV30 and TRBJ2-2; a weak D match, TRBD1 (5 bases). CDR3 loop: CACPTGVHGELFF. The DNA for the CDR3 is TGTGCCTGCCCTACAGGAGTGCACGGGGAGCTGTTTTTT. The variable domain in full, completed from reference TRBV30 and TRBJ2-2, reads SQTIHQWPATLVQPVGSPLSLECTVEGTSNPNLYWYRQAAGRGLQLLFYSVGIGQISSEVPQNLSASRPQDRQFILSSKKLLLSDSGFYLCACPTGVHGELFFGEGSRLTVL.